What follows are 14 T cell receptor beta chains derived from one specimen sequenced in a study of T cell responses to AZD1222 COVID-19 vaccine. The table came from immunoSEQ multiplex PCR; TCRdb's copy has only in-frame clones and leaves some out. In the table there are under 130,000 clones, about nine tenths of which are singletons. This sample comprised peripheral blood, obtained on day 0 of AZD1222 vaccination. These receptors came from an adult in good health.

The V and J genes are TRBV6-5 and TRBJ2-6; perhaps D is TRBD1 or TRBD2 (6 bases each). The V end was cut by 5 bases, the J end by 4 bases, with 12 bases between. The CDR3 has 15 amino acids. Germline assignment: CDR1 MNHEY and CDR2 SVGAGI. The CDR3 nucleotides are TGTGCCAGCAGTCCGGGGGCGTTAGGGGCCAACGTCCTGACTTTC. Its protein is CASSPGALGANVLTF.

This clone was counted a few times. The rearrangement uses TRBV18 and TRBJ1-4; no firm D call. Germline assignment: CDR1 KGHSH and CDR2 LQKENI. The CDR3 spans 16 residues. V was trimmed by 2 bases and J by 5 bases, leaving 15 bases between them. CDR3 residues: CASSPGIQVSNEKLFF. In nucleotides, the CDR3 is TGTGCCAGCTCACCAGGTATTCAGGTTTCCAATGAAAAACTGTTTTTT.

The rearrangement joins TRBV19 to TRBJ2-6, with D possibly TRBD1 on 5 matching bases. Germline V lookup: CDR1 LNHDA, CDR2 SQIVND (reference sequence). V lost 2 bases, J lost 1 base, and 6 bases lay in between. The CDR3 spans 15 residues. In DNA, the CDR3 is TGTGCCAGTAGTATATCAGGGTCTGGGGCCAACGTCCTGACTTTC. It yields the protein CASSISGSGANVLTF.

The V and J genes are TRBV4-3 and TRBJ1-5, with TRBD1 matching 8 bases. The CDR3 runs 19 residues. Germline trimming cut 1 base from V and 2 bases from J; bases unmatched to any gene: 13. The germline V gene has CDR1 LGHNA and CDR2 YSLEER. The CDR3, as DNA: TGCGCCAGCAGCCAAGGAATTCGGACAGGGTATCTGGGCAATCAGCCCCAGCATTTT. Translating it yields CASSQGIRTGYLGNQPQHF.

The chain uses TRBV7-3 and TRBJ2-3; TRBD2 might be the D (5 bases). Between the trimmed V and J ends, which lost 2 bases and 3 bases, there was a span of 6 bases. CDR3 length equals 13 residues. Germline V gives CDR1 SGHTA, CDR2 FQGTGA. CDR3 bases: TGTGCCAGCAGCTTACCGGGGACAGATACGCAGTATTTT. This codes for CASSLPGTDTQYF.

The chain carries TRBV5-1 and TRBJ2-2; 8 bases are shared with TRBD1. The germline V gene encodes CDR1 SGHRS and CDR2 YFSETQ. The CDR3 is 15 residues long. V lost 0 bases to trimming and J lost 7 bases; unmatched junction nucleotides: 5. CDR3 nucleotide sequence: TGCGCCAGCAGCTTGGCTCAGGGGGCAATCGGGGAGCTGTTTTTT. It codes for CASSLAQGAIGELFF.

The CDR3 coding sequence is TGCGCCAGCAGCCAAGCTAGCAGAACAGATACGCAGTATTTT. This sequence encodes CASSQASRTDTQYF. This chain connects TRBV4-1 to TRBJ2-3; weak D call: TRBD2 (5 bases). Between the trimmed V and J ends, which lost 1 base and 3 bases, there was a span of 8 bases. CDR1 and CDR2 (germline): MGHRA, YSYEKL. This CDR3 region has 14 residues.

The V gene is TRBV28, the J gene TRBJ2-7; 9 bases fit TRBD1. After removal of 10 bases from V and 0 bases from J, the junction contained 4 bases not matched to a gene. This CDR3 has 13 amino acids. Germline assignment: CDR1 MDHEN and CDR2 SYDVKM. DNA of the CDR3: TGTGCCAACGGACAGGGGAGCTCCTACGAGCAGTACTTC. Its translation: CANGQGSSYEQYF.

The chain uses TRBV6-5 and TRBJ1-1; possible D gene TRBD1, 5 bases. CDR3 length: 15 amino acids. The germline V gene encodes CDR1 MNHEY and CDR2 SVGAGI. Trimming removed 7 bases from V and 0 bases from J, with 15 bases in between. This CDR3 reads CASTGGWSLNTEAFF. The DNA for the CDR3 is TGTGCCAGCACCGGGGGGTGGAGTTTGAACACTGAAGCTTTCTTT.

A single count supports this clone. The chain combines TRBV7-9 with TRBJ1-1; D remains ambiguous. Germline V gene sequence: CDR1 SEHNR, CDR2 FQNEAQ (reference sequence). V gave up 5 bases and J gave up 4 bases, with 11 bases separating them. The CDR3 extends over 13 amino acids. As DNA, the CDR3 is TGTGCCAGCAGCCCCCGGGAGGGCACTGAAGCTTTCTTT. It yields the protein CASSPREGTEAFF.

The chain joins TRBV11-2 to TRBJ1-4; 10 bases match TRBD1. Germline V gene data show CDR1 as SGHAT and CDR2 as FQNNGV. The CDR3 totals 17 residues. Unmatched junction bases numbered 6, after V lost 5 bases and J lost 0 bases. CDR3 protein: CASSRMGQGPTNEKLFF. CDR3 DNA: TGTGCCAGCAGCCGAATGGGACAGGGGCCAACTAATGAAAAACTGTTTTTT. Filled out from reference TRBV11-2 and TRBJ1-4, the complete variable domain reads EAGVAQSPRYKIIEKRQSVAFWCNPISGHATLYWYQQILGQGPKLLIQFQNNGVVDDSQLPKDRFSAERLKGVDSTLKIQPAKLEDSAVYLCASSRMGQGPTNEKLFFGSGTQLSVL.

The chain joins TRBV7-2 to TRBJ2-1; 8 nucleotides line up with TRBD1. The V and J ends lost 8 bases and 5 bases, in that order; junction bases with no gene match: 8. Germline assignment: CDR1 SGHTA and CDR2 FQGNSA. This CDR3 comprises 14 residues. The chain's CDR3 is CASGVDRVHNEQFF. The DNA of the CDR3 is TGTGCCAGCGGGGTGGACAGGGTCCACAATGAGCAGTTCTTC.

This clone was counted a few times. In DNA, the CDR3 is TGTGCCATCAACAGCCGGGACAGGGGAATGAACACTGAAGCTTTCTTT. It specifies CAINSRDRGMNTEAFF. The chain carries TRBV10-3 and TRBJ1-1, with 10 bases fitting TRBD1. The J segment lost 0 bases and the V segment lost 7 bases, leaving 8 bases of the junction unmatched. Germline V gene lookup returns CDR1 ENHRY and CDR2 SYGVKD. The CDR3 spans 16 residues.

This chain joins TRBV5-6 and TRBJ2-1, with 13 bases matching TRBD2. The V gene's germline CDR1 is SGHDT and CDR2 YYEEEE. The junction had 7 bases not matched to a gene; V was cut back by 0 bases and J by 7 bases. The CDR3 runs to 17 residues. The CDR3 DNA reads TGTGCCAGCAGCTTGGGGGCCGGGACTAGCGGGATGAATGAGCAGTTCTTC. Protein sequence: CASSLGAGTSGMNEQFF.